What follows are 32 T cell receptor beta chains derived from one specimen sequenced in a study of neurological immune-mediated disorders. TCRdb called the 5' RACE reads again in MiXCR, with one record for every CDR3 protein. This table holds about 62,000 distinct CDR3 sequences, over 3.5% found once. The specimen sequenced was PBMCs. All receptors derive from a woman aged 45-60 years with multiple sclerosis.

This clonotype was picked up many times. This sequence joins TRBV20-1 and TRBJ2-3; TRBD2 might be the D (5 bases). The length of the CDR3 is 14 residues. The germline V and J ends were trimmed by 6 bases and 1 base, with 14 bases remaining between them. Germline loops: CDR1 DFQATT, CDR2 SNEGSKA (reference sequence). CDR3: CSAYLEGGTDTQYF. DNA for the CDR3: TGCAGTGCCTACCTTGAGGGTGGCACAGATACGCAGTATTTT.

This clonotype was recorded at least ten times. The rearrangement joins TRBV29-1 to TRBJ2-7, with D hard to call. The V and J ends lost 4 bases and 0 bases respectively, with 10 bases between them. The CDR3 is 13 residues long. CDR1 SQVTM and CDR2 ANQGSEA come from the germline V gene. The CDR3 DNA reads as TGCAGCGTTGTGGCAGGAAGCTCCTACGAGCAGTACTTC. This sequence encodes CSVVAGSSYEQYF.

This clonotype was recorded many times. V and J are TRBV6-2 or TRBV6-3 and TRBJ2-2, with D possibly TRBD2 on 5 matching bases. CDR1 is MNHEY and CDR2 is SVGEGT in the germline V gene. The CDR3 covers 14 residues. V shed 7 bases and J shed 3 bases, with 12 bases lying between them. The chain's CDR3 is CASKDSVDTGELFF. As DNA, the CDR3 is TGTGCCAGCAAAGATAGCGTGGACACCGGGGAGCTGTTTTTT.

This clonotype was observed a handful of times. The chain has TRBV6-5 and TRBJ1-5; D ambiguous. The V and J ends lost 4 bases and 3 bases respectively, with 10 bases between them. Per the germline V gene, CDR1 is MNHEY and CDR2 is SVGAGI. This CDR3 has 14 amino acids. CDR3 sequence reads: CASSSDGTNQPQHF. For the CDR3, the DNA is TGTGCCAGCAGTTCGGACGGAACCAATCAGCCCCAGCATTTT.

This clonotype was observed at least ten times. The gene calls are TRBV29-1 and TRBJ2-3; TRBD1 matches 8 bases. This CDR3 has 12 amino acids. V shed 7 bases and J 5 bases; nucleotides not matched to a gene: 5. CDR1 and CDR2 (germline): SQVTM, ANQGSEA. CDR3 sequence reads: CSAGDRGDTQYF. In DNA, the CDR3 is TGCAGCGCCGGAGACAGGGGAGATACGCAGTATTTT.

The sample holds many counts of this clonotype. CDR3 protein: CASSPSAGVDEQYF. The CDR3 DNA is TGTGCCAGCAGCCCCTCCGCAGGAGTGGACGAGCAGTACTTC. The rearrangement joins TRBV7-2 to TRBJ2-7; no reliable D call. CDR1 is SGHTA, CDR2 FQGNSA, per germline. V shed 5 bases and J shed 5 bases, with 16 bases lying between them. This CDR3 contains 14 residues.

This clonotype has ten or more counts. The chain uses TRBV27 and TRBJ2-1; no reliable D call. This CDR3 comprises 17 residues. The germline V gene encodes CDR1 MNHEY and CDR2 SMNVEV (reference sequence). Trimming removed 2 bases at V and 0 bases at J, with 14 bases between. DNA of the CDR3: TGTGCCAGCAGTTTACGGCCTTACTCGAGCTCCTACAATGAGCAGTTCTTC. This codes for CASSLRPYSSSYNEQFF.

The sample holds many counts of this clonotype. The chain employs TRBV7-9 and TRBJ1-3; 7 nucleotides align to TRBD1. With V trimmed by 5 bases and J by 7 bases, 5 bases remained unmatched. CDR3 length: 13 amino acids. CDR1 SEHNR and CDR2 FQNEAQ come from the germline V gene (reference sequence). The CDR3, as DNA: TGTGCCAGCAGCCGAGACAGGGAGAACACCATATATTTT. Translating gives CASSRDRENTIYF.

To note about this clonotype: One base away lies a much larger clone, so this may be a sequencing read error. The chain combines TRBV7-6 with TRBJ2-3; D is possibly TRBD1 (6 bases). Germline V lookup: CDR1 SGHVS, CDR2 FNYEAQ. The CDR3 contains 15 residues. Here the CDR3 DNA reads TGTGCCAACAGCCTCCTAGCAGGGGATGCAGATACGCAGTATTTT. As protein: CANSLLAGDADTQYF.

This clonotype was recorded many times. The chain uses TRBV5-6 and TRBJ2-1, with 8 bases aligning to TRBD2. This CDR3 contains 15 residues. With V trimmed by 2 bases and J by 7 bases, 8 bases remained unmatched. Germline V lookup: CDR1 SGHDT, CDR2 YYEEEE. The CDR3 loop is CASSFEAGDGNEQFF. CDR3 nucleotide sequence: TGTGCCAGCAGCTTCGAAGCGGGAGACGGAAATGAGCAGTTCTTC. Drawing the rest from reference TRBV5-6 and TRBJ2-1, the complete variable domain is DAGVTQSPTHLIKTRGQQVTLRCSPKSGHDTVSWYQQALGQGPQFIFQYYEEEERQRGNFPDRFSGHQFPNYSSELNVNALLLGDSALYLCASSFEAGDGNEQFFGPGTRLTVL.

This clonotype was found many times. This rearrangement joins TRBV10-3 to TRBJ1-1, with D perhaps TRBD1 (6 bases). V was pared by 6 bases and J by 1 base, with 12 bases between. Per the germline V gene, CDR1 is ENHRY and CDR2 is SYGVKD. This CDR3 spans 14 amino acids. The CDR3 sequence: CAIRSGVRNTEAFF. CDR3 DNA sequence: TGTGCCATCAGATCAGGGGTTAGGAACACTGAAGCTTTCTTT.

This clonotype occurred many times. The chain combines TRBV7-9 with TRBJ1-2, with D uncertain. The CDR3 length is 14 residues. The germline gives CDR1 SEHNR, CDR2 FQNEAQ (reference sequence). V was shortened by 1 base and J by 4 bases, with 10 bases between the two germline ends. The CDR3 protein is CASSLEGGGYGYTF. CDR3 nucleotides: TGTGCCAGCAGCTTAGAGGGTGGAGGCTATGGCTACACCTTC.

This clonotype was counted many times. The V gene is TRBV5-1, the J gene TRBJ2-7; 10 nucleotides align to TRBD2. CDR1 SGHRS and CDR2 YFSETQ come from the germline V gene. This CDR3 is built from 13 residues. V was clipped by 5 bases and J by 6 bases; unmatched bases: 5. This chain's CDR3 is CASRGTSAGEQYF. DNA of the CDR3: TGCGCCAGCAGAGGGACTAGCGCGGGCGAGCAGTACTTC.

This clonotype was detected many times. J is TRBJ2-2 and V is TRBV20-1, with a tentative D call TRBD1 (5 bases). V gave up 1 base and J gave up 5 bases, with 11 bases separating them. CDR3 length: 14 residues. CDR1 DFQATT and CDR2 SNEGSKA come from the germline V gene (reference sequence). The CDR3 DNA follows: TGCAGTGCTAGAGCCAGTTGGACAACCGGGGAGCTGTTTTTT. This encodes CSARASWTTGELFF.

This clonotype was picked up many times. V gene TRBV7-2 combines with J gene TRBJ1-1, with 9 bases matching TRBD1. This CDR3 has 14 residues. From germline, CDR1 is SGHTA and CDR2 FQGNSA. The V segment lost 5 bases and the J segment 5 bases; nucleotides outside the gene matches: 6. CDR3 DNA: TGTGCCAGCAGCCAACAGGGGGCGAGGACTGAAGCTTTCTTT. Its protein product is CASSQQGARTEAFF.

This clonotype showed up just a few times. This chain connects TRBV25-1 to TRBJ2-6, with 11 bases lining up with TRBD1. This CDR3 has 17 residues. Trimming cost V 11 bases and J 2 bases; bases outside gene matches: 11. The germline V gene encodes CDR1 MGHDK and CDR2 SYGVNS. This CDR3 reads CAGVSGTGGTGANVLTF. In nucleotides, the CDR3 is TGTGCCGGGGTTTCAGGGACAGGGGGAACTGGGGCCAACGTCCTGACTTTC.

This clonotype was counted at least ten times. This chain connects TRBV7-6 to TRBJ2-3; TRBD1 is a possible D gene (6 bases). The CDR3 covers 15 residues. Germline-derived CDR1 and CDR2 are SGHVS and FNYEAQ. Trimming took off 5 bases at V and 4 bases at J, with 16 bases between the two ends. The CDR3 region is CASSLLAGDADTQYF. As DNA, the CDR3 is TGTGCCAGCAGCCTCCTAGCAGGGGATGCAGATACGCAGTATTTT.

This clonotype was counted ten times or more. The V call is TRBV20-1, the J call TRBJ2-1; D gene uncertain. Germline CDR1 is DFQATT and CDR2 is SNEGSKA (reference sequence). V was clipped by 3 bases and J by 3 bases, with 18 bases between them. There are 16 residues in the CDR3. DNA for the CDR3: TGCAGTGCTAGTACGACCTTGGCGGACCTCTACAATGAGCAGTTCTTC. This encodes CSASTTLADLYNEQFF.

In its sample, this clonotype was seen many times. This chain uses TRBV3-1 with TRBJ2-7; D remains ambiguous. CDR1 and CDR2 (germline): LGHDT, YNNKEL (reference sequence). This CDR3 is 13 amino acids long. V was pared by 2 bases and J by 4 bases, with 9 bases between. CDR3 amino acids: CASSQRSAYEQYF. CDR3 DNA sequence: TGTGCCAGCAGCCAACGGTCGGCGTACGAGCAGTACTTC.

This rearrangement joins TRBV7-9 to TRBJ2-7; D perhaps matches TRBD1 (6 bases). V was shortened by 5 bases and J by 7 bases, with 15 bases between the two germline ends. Germline CDR1 is SEHNR and CDR2 is FQNEAQ (reference sequence). The CDR3 is 13 residues long. CDR3 sequence: CASSPDRLREQYF. The CDR3 region has the DNA TGTGCCAGCAGCCCTGACAGGTTGAGAGAGCAGTACTTC.

Judged by abundance, this clonotype is medium-sized. This chain connects TRBV27 to TRBJ2-5; 10 bases align to TRBD1. With 2 bases clipped from V and 5 bases from J, the junction kept 5 bases outside the gene matches. The CDR3 length is 15 residues. The germline CDR1 and CDR2 sequences are MNHEY and SMNVEV (reference sequence). The DNA of the CDR3 is TGTGCCAGCAGTTTAGTGGGACAGGGGTTGGAGACCCAGTACTTC. Translating it yields CASSLVGQGLETQYF.

This clonotype was seen repeatedly, ten times or more. V usage is TRBV5-6 and J usage is TRBJ2-7, with D hard to call. Germline CDR1 is SGHDT and CDR2 is YYEEEE. The CDR3 covers 13 residues. V lost 2 bases and J 2 bases, leaving 8 bases between the germline ends. In DNA, the CDR3 is TGTGCCAGCAGCTTCCCTGGCGCCTACGAGCAGTACTTC. Amino acids: CASSFPGAYEQYF.

This clonotype occurred many times. V is TRBV6-1 and J is TRBJ1-1, with D tentatively TRBD1 (5 bases). Looked up from germline, CDR1 is MNHNS and CDR2 is SASEGT. With 6 bases removed from V and 10 bases from J, the gap between germline ends came to 15 bases. The CDR3 contains 12 residues. The CDR3 sequence is CASSGERGRAFF. The CDR3 nucleotides are TGTGCCAGCAGCGGGGAGAGGGGTCGAGCTTTCTTT.

This clonotype occurred many times. V and J are TRBV21-1 and TRBJ2-5. TRBV21-1 is a pseudogene segment. The CDR3 spans 14 residues. The CDR3 coding sequence is TGTGCCAGCAGCAATGGCAAGCGAGGCGAGACCCAGTACTTC. This encodes CASSNGKRGETQYF.

At least ten counts were recorded for this clonotype. The chain has TRBV6-2 or TRBV6-3 and TRBJ2-7; 8 nucleotides line up with TRBD2. Germline CDR1 MNHEY, CDR2 SVGEGT. The CDR3 covers 16 residues. Unmatched junction bases numbered 8, after V lost 4 bases and J lost 0 bases. CDR3 DNA sequence: TGTGCCAGCAGTTCCCCGAGAAGCGGGGGCTCCTACGAGCAGTACTTC. Protein product: CASSSPRSGGSYEQYF.

In this sample, this clonotype turned up many times. The CDR3 sequence: CASSWRSSSGNTIYF. In nucleotides, the CDR3 is TGTGCCAGCAGTTGGAGAAGCTCCTCTGGAAACACCATATATTTT. The rearrangement uses TRBV12-3 or TRBV12-4 and TRBJ1-3; no clear D gene. There are 15 residues in the CDR3. V lost 4 bases and J 0 bases, leaving 10 bases between the germline ends.

This clonotype was counted at least ten times. The chain employs TRBV20-1 and TRBJ1-2; 9 bases are a match to TRBD1. CDR1 is DFQATT, CDR2 SNEGSKA, per germline (reference sequence). V was clipped by 2 bases and J by 3 bases; unmatched bases: 10. The CDR3 covers 16 residues. CDR3 sequence (DNA): TGCAGTGCTAGACCGAATCCGGGACAGGGCGACTATGGCTACACCTTC. This encodes CSARPNPGQGDYGYTF.

This clonotype was observed many times. This rearrangement joins TRBV10-3 to TRBJ2-7, with TRBD2 matching over 11 bases. With 3 bases clipped from V and 2 bases from J, the junction kept 0 bases outside the gene matches. From germline, CDR1 is ENHRY and CDR2 SYGVKD. The CDR3 covers 14 residues. CDR3 loop: CAISELAGAYEQYF. The CDR3 region has the DNA TGTGCCATCAGTGAACTAGCGGGGGCCTACGAGCAGTACTTC.

This clonotype showed up many times. V and J are TRBV15 and TRBJ2-7; D remains ambiguous. Trimming removed 3 bases from V and 7 bases from J, with 19 bases in between. The CDR3 contains 15 residues. Germline V CDR1 and CDR2: LNHNV, YYDKDF (reference sequence). CDR3 region: CATSSWTAQASEQYF. In DNA, the CDR3 is TGTGCCACCAGCAGCTGGACGGCCCAGGCTAGTGAGCAGTACTTC.

This clonotype has a handful of counts. This chain joins TRBV10-3 and TRBJ2-7; TRBD1 matches 8 bases. V shed 8 bases and J 6 bases; nucleotides not matched to a gene: 6. CDR1 is ENHRY, CDR2 SYGVKD, per germline. This CDR3 contains 12 residues. The CDR3 loop reads CAISTGDPEQYF. Written as DNA, the CDR3 is TGTGCCATCTCGACAGGGGATCCCGAGCAGTACTTC.

Ten or more counts support this clonotype. A read error may account for a junction end that differs from germline. This chain connects TRBV7-7 to TRBJ2-3, with a weak D call TRBD2 (5 bases). Germline V lookup: CDR1 SSHAT, CDR2 FNYEAQ (reference sequence). The CDR3 consists of 13 residues. The CDR3 protein is CASSLARQDTQYF. The CDR3 nucleotides are TGTGCTAGCAGCTTAGCGCGTCAAGATACGCAGTATTTT.

This clonotype was detected ten times or more. The genes are TRBV20-1 and TRBJ2-1; TRBD2 aligns across 11 bases. The CDR3 extends over 15 amino acids. The germline V gene has CDR1 DFQATT and CDR2 SNEGSKA (reference sequence). V dropped 3 bases and J dropped 7; count of bases not matched to a gene: 8. CDR3 sequence (DNA): TGCAGTGCTAGCATAGCGGGAGGGCCGGGGAATGAGCAGTTCTTC. This codes for CSASIAGGPGNEQFF.